The TCR beta chain described here comes from a study of blood T cells in healthy people across ages. Study-wide results and limits: There was no known CMV status for donors, so expanded clonotype changes were possibly confounded. Higher diversity, along with more naive CD4+ cells, distinguished long-lived donors from aged donors.

It was with a sample-barcoded 5' primer and a J-beta primer mix that a second PCR of about 7 to 12 cycles was run. TCRdb fed the 5' RACE reads into MiXCR, producing one record per CDR3 protein. The sample holds 1.5 million to 2 million distinct CDR3 sequences, under 30% seen once. A word on this clonotype: Antigen specificity is unknown.

The study drew donors from healthy Caucasian individuals in Russia aged roughly 6 to 100. This clonotype was sampled from a woman aged 25 to 39 in good health. The sample consisted of blood.

CDR3 sequence reads: CASSEGTGGARQPQHF. Written as DNA, the CDR3 is TGTGCCAGCAGTGAGGGAACAGGGGGCGCGAGGCAGCCCCAGCATTTT. The chain joins TRBV6-1 to TRBJ1-5; the match to TRBD1 covers 9 bases. CDR1 MNHNS and CDR2 SASEGT come from the germline V gene. The CDR3 has 16 amino acids. Trimming cost V 3 bases and J 7 bases; bases outside gene matches: 10.